This T cell receptor (beta chain) was captured in a study of patients and donors after allogeneic stem cell transplantation. Via MiXCR, TCRdb re-called the RT-PCR reads, giving one row per CDR3 protein. The sample includes some 11,000 distinct CDR3 sequences, roughly a fifth of them seen just once. The CDR3 sequence is 16 residues long. The germline V gene encodes CDR1 SGHTA and CDR2 FQGNSA. Trimming shortened V by 4 bases and J by 0 bases, and 15 bases separated the two germline ends. Sequencing was performed on blood, either unsorted or a sorted T cell fraction (not recorded which). The chain couples TRBV7-2 to TRBJ1-2, with a tentative D call TRBD1 (5 bases). This receptor was obtained from a human donor who was either an allogeneic HSCT recipient or a stem cell or donor lymphocyte infusion donor (not recorded which). It is not recorded whose cells these are; they may come from a transplant donor. The CDR3 nucleotides read TGTGCCAGCAGCTATCCGGGACGAAGAACTAACTATGGCTACACCTTC. Translation: CASSYPGRRTNYGYTF.